The 28 T cell receptor beta chains below come from one sample, sequenced in a study of blood T cell repertoires in COVID-19. The table came from immunoSEQ multiplex PCR; TCRdb's copy has only in-frame clones and leaves some out. This table has about 230,000 clones, roughly 86% appearing once. Sequenced material: PBMCs or T cells enriched from blood (not recorded which). The origin of the receptors is a woman in her 30s with acute COVID-19.

The gene calls are TRBV27 and TRBJ1-3; 9 bases line up with TRBD1. V gave up 5 bases and J gave up 2 bases; unmatched junction bases: 4. CDR3 length equals 15 residues. Germline V gene lookup returns CDR1 MNHEY and CDR2 SMNVEV (reference sequence). The CDR3 bases are TGTGCCAGCAGTGGGACAGGGACTCCTGGAAACACCATATATTTT. The encoded protein is CASSGTGTPGNTIYF.

In this sample, this clone turned up once. This CDR3 is CASRHSDNPRELFF. The CDR3 DNA sequence: TGTGCCAGCAGACACTCTGACAACCCCCGGGAGCTGTTTTTT. The chain employs TRBV7-3 and TRBJ2-2; D is undetermined. The length of the CDR3 is 14 residues. V lost 6 bases and J 9 bases, leaving 17 bases between the germline ends. Germline V gene data show CDR1 as SGHTA and CDR2 as FQGTGA.

The chain uses TRBV5-5 and TRBJ1-1; D gene uncertain. Germline V gene sequence: CDR1 SGHKS, CDR2 YYEKEE (reference sequence). V gave up 0 bases and J gave up 11 bases, with 20 bases separating them. The length of the CDR3 is 15 residues. The CDR3 DNA reads as TGTGCCAGCAGCTTGGATTTCGCGTTTTCCAAGGAGGCTTTCTTT. Amino acids: CASSLDFAFSKEAFF.

J is TRBJ2-4 and V is TRBV28; possibly TRBD2 for D (6 bases). The CDR3 sequence is 17 residues long. The V and J ends lost 2 bases and 3 bases respectively, with 17 bases between them. The germline CDR1 and CDR2 sequences are MDHEN and SYDVKM. The CDR3 is CASSLLGQGGGKNIQYF. The CDR3 coding sequence is TGTGCCAGCAGTTTACTGGGCCAGGGAGGTGGCAAAAACATTCAGTACTTC. The variable domain in full, with the rest retrieved from reference TRBV28 and TRBJ2-4, is DVKVTQSSRYLVKRTGEKVFLECVQDMDHENMFWYRQDPGLGLRLIYFSYDVKMKEKGDIPEGYSVSREKKERFSLILESASTNQTSMYLCASSLLGQGGGKNIQYFGAGTRLSVL.

The chain has TRBV5-1 and TRBJ1-1, with TRBD1 matching over 7 bases. The CDR3 runs 16 residues. Germline-derived CDR1 and CDR2 are SGHRS and YFSETQ. Trimming at V came to 3 bases and at J to 2 bases, leaving 10 bases not matched to a gene. As DNA, the CDR3 is TGCGCCAGCAGCTCCTACGGGGCAGGGGGTAACACTGAAGCTTTCTTT. It specifies CASSSYGAGGNTEAFF.

The gene calls are TRBV29-1 and TRBJ1-2, with D possibly being TRBD1 (5 bases). The V gene lost 6 bases and the J gene lost 9 bases, with 11 bases spanning the gap. Germline-derived CDR1 and CDR2 are SQVTM and ANQGSEA. The CDR3 loop spans 10 amino acids. In nucleotides, the CDR3 is TGCAGCGTCGTCGACAGACGCTACACCTTC. This gives the protein CSVVDRRYTF. Supplemented by reference TRBV29-1 and TRBJ1-2, the full variable domain reads SAVISQKPSRDICQRGTSLTIQCQVDSQVTMMFWYRQQPGQSLTLIATANQGSEATYESGFVIDKFPISRPNLTFSTLTVSNMSPEDSSIYLCSVVDRRYTFGSGTRLTVV.

This clone was detected only once. This rearrangement joins TRBV2 to TRBJ1-2; D uncertain. V was pared by 5 bases and J by 4 bases, with 8 bases between. The V gene's germline CDR1 is SNHLY and CDR2 FYNNEI. The CDR3 extends over 12 amino acids. CDR3 in DNA: TGTGCCAGCAGTCCAGAAACCTATGGCTACACCTTC. It specifies CASSPETYGYTF.

The chain is built from TRBV18 and TRBJ1-3; TRBD1 is a possible D gene (6 bases). The V end lost 4 bases, the J end lost 0 bases, and 13 bases lay between the germline ends. This CDR3 comprises 16 residues. The V gene's germline CDR1 is KGHSH and CDR2 LQKENI. The CDR3 loop is CASSLPGHDSGNTIYF. In nucleotides, the CDR3 is TGTGCCAGCTCACTTCCGGGACACGACTCTGGAAACACCATATATTTT.

The chain is built from TRBV5-4 and TRBJ1-2; the D is unclear. The CDR3 length is 16 residues. Trimming left V 0 bases short and J 2 bases short, with 14 bases between. Per the germline V gene, CDR1 is SGHNT and CDR2 is YYREEE (reference sequence). The CDR3 DNA reads as TGTGCCAGCAGCTTGGGGGCGGGGATGGGGAACTATGGCTACACCTTC. This sequence encodes CASSLGAGMGNYGYTF.

This clone was counted between two and nine times. The chain uses TRBV6-5 and TRBJ1-2; D uncertain. This CDR3 spans 15 amino acids. V gave up 2 bases and J gave up 4 bases, with 14 bases separating them. Per the germline V gene, CDR1 is MNHEY and CDR2 is SVGAGI. Here the CDR3 reads CASSYDRRGTYGYTF. DNA for the CDR3: TGTGCCAGCAGTTACGACCGGCGGGGAACCTATGGCTACACCTTC.

The rearrangement links TRBV23-1 to TRBJ2-5, with 7 bases fitting TRBD1. TRBV23-1 is annotated as an ORF whose role is uncertain. This CDR3 comprises 13 residues. V trimming: 3 bases; J trimming: 3 bases; junction bases outside the gene matches: 1. CDR3 protein: CASSHQGEETQYF. As DNA, the CDR3 is TGCGCCAGCAGTCATCAGGGGGAAGAGACCCAGTACTTC.

V and J are TRBV13 and TRBJ2-2; 15 nucleotides align to TRBD2. From germline, CDR1 is PRHDT and CDR2 FYEKMQ (reference sequence). The V and J ends lost 6 bases and 5 bases, in that order; junction bases with no gene match: 7. The CDR3 covers 17 residues. The CDR3, as DNA: TGTGCCAGCAGGTCGGGACTAGCGGGGGGCCGGACCGGGGAGCTGTTTTTT. It encodes CASRSGLAGGRTGELFF.

The chain has TRBV5-1 and TRBJ1-4; maybe TRBD1 (5 bases). Trimming pared 4 bases from V and 0 bases from J, leaving 16 bases between. Germline V gives CDR1 SGHRS, CDR2 YFSETQ. The CDR3 spans 17 residues. CDR3 residues: CASSPRQFSATNEKLFF. The CDR3 DNA sequence: TGCGCCAGCAGCCCCAGACAGTTCTCAGCAACTAATGAAAAACTGTTTTTT.

This chain joins TRBV7-8 and TRBJ2-3, with D possibly being TRBD1 (5 bases). CDR1 and CDR2 from the germline V gene are SGHVS and FQNEAQ. This CDR3 contains 12 residues. The V end was cut by 5 bases, the J end by 6 bases, with 9 bases between. The CDR3 nucleotides are TGTGCCAGCAGCCCCAGGGTGGATACGCAGTATTTT. This sequence encodes CASSPRVDTQYF.

The chain combines TRBV24-1 with TRBJ2-2; TRBD2 matches at 13 bases. The CDR3 is made up of 17 amino acids. In germline, CDR1 is KGHDR, CDR2 SFDVKD. V shed 5 bases, J shed 10 bases, and the junction held 12 bases outside the gene matches. CDR3 sequence (DNA): TGTGCCACCAGTGGTTTACTAGCGGGGGGGCCCCCTGAGGAGCTGTTTTTT. Amino acids: CATSGLLAGGPPEELFF.

The chain employs TRBV5-6 and TRBJ1-1; D uncertain. CDR1 and CDR2 from the germline V gene are SGHDT and YYEEEE. With 3 bases removed from V and 3 bases from J, the gap between germline ends came to 15 bases. The CDR3 covers 15 residues. The CDR3 DNA reads TGTGCCAGCAGCTGGACGGTTACGGGGTACACTGAAGCTTTCTTT. This sequence encodes CASSWTVTGYTEAFF.

This chain connects TRBV6-2 or TRBV6-3 to TRBJ2-1, with 10 bases that match TRBD2. The V gene end was trimmed by 5 bases and the J gene end by 9 bases; junction bases not matched to a gene: 13. Germline V gene sequence: CDR1 MNHEY, CDR2 SVGEGT. This CDR3 contains 16 residues. The CDR3 sequence: CASSTPTSGGALEQFF. In DNA form, the CDR3 reads TGTGCCAGCAGTACCCCGACCAGCGGGGGGGCCCTTGAGCAGTTCTTC.

This clone appeared a single time. The chain uses TRBV11-2 and TRBJ1-1, with a weak D call TRBD1 (5 bases). The V end lost 2 bases, the J end lost 1 base, and 8 bases lay between the germline ends. CDR1 is SGHAT and CDR2 is FQNNGV in the germline V gene. This CDR3 contains 14 residues. CDR3: CASSLQTGNTEAFF. CDR3 coding DNA: TGTGCCAGCAGCTTACAAACAGGGAACACTGAAGCTTTCTTT. Full variable domain (missing parts from reference TRBV11-2 and TRBJ1-1): EAGVAQSPRYKIIEKRQSVAFWCNPISGHATLYWYQQILGQGPKLLIQFQNNGVVDDSQLPKDRFSAERLKGVDSTLKIQPAKLEDSAVYLCASSLQTGNTEAFFGQGTRLTVV.

The genes are TRBV19 and TRBJ1-4; no clear D gene. The V end lost 1 base, the J end lost 0 bases, and 6 bases lay between the germline ends. CDR1 and CDR2 (germline): LNHDA, SQIVND (reference sequence). The CDR3 extends over 15 amino acids. In nucleotides, the CDR3 is TGTGCCAGTAGTATAGTAAGCCCAACTAATGAAAAACTGTTTTTT. It translates to CASSIVSPTNEKLFF.

The chain recombines TRBV7-9 with TRBJ1-4, with 10 bases identical to TRBD1. The CDR3 extends over 14 amino acids. V trimming: 6 bases; J trimming: 7 bases; junction bases outside the gene matches: 5. Germline V gene data show CDR1 as SEHNR and CDR2 as FQNEAQ (reference sequence). The CDR3 DNA reads as TGTGCCAGCAGTTCGGACAGGGGGGCTGAAAAACTGTTTTTT. Encoded protein: CASSSDRGAEKLFF.

The chain combines TRBV4-1 with TRBJ1-1; D is perhaps TRBD1 (6 bases). CDR1 and CDR2 from the germline V gene are MGHRA and YSYEKL. V was shortened by 1 base and J by 1 base, with 19 bases between the two germline ends. The CDR3 runs 18 residues. The CDR3 DNA sequence: TGCGCCAGCAGCCAAGCCTTACAGGGTTCAAGAGAGAACACTGAAGCTTTCTTT. It encodes CASSQALQGSRENTEAFF.

The chain has TRBV3-1 (or the pseudogene TRBV3-2) and TRBJ1-5, with D hard to call. CDR1 is LGHDT, CDR2 YNNKEL, per germline (reference sequence). The germline V and J ends were trimmed by 0 bases and 7 bases, with 10 bases remaining between them. The CDR3 sequence is 14 residues long. The CDR3 bases are TGTGCCAGCAGCCAAGAACTCGGCGGGCAGCCCCAGCATTTT. This gives the protein CASSQELGGQPQHF.

V gene TRBV19 combines with J gene TRBJ2-7; 9 bases are shared with TRBD1. The germline V gene encodes CDR1 LNHDA and CDR2 SQIVND (reference sequence). This CDR3 spans 13 amino acids. After removal of 4 bases from V and 6 bases from J, the junction contained 4 bases not matched to a gene. The CDR3 coding sequence is TGTGCCAGTAGTAAACAGGGGGCGGGCGAGCAGTACTTC. Translating gives CASSKQGAGEQYF.

This clone was recorded only once. The V and J genes are TRBV4-1 and TRBJ2-1; a weak D match, TRBD2 (6 bases). CDR1 and CDR2 from the germline V gene are MGHRA and YSYEKL. Between the trimmed V and J ends, which lost 1 base and 6 bases, there was a span of 16 bases. The CDR3 covers 16 residues. The CDR3 loop reads CASSQARGKSGNEQFF. In DNA form, the CDR3 reads TGCGCCAGCAGCCAAGCTCGGGGGAAATCCGGCAATGAGCAGTTCTTC.

The chain couples TRBV9 to TRBJ2-7, with D possibly TRBD1 on 6 matching bases. V lost 4 bases, J lost 5 bases, and 16 bases lay in between. The CDR3 loop spans 14 amino acids. Germline V gene sequence: CDR1 SGDLS, CDR2 YYNGEE. The CDR3 is CASSPGTSRHEQYF. CDR3 in DNA: TGTGCCAGCAGCCCAGGGACATCCCGGCACGAGCAGTACTTC.

V gene TRBV11-2 combines with J gene TRBJ2-5, with no clear D. The length of the CDR3 is 14 residues. V was trimmed by 8 bases and J by 1 base, leaving 14 bases between them. Germline V gene lookup returns CDR1 SGHAT and CDR2 FQNNGV. This CDR3 reads CASSSTGSQETQYF. CDR3 DNA sequence: TGTGCCAGCTCCTCCACGGGTTCCCAAGAGACCCAGTACTTC.

The chain links TRBV2 to TRBJ1-1; D uncertain. The CDR3 sequence is 13 residues long. Germline loops: CDR1 SNHLY, CDR2 FYNNEI. With 7 bases removed from V and 0 bases from J, the gap between germline ends came to 9 bases. This chain's CDR3 is CASKEEMNTEAFF. For the CDR3, the DNA is TGTGCCAGCAAAGAGGAGATGAACACTGAAGCTTTCTTT.

The gene calls are TRBV7-2 and TRBJ2-2, with D tentatively TRBD2 (7 bases). The V gene lost 7 bases and the J gene lost 2 bases, with 20 bases spanning the gap. From germline, CDR1 is SGHTA and CDR2 FQGNSA. The CDR3 totals 17 residues. The CDR3 reads CASTLVGGAGNTGELFF. The CDR3, as DNA: TGTGCCAGCACCCTAGTAGGGGGGGCAGGTAACACCGGGGAGCTGTTTTTT.